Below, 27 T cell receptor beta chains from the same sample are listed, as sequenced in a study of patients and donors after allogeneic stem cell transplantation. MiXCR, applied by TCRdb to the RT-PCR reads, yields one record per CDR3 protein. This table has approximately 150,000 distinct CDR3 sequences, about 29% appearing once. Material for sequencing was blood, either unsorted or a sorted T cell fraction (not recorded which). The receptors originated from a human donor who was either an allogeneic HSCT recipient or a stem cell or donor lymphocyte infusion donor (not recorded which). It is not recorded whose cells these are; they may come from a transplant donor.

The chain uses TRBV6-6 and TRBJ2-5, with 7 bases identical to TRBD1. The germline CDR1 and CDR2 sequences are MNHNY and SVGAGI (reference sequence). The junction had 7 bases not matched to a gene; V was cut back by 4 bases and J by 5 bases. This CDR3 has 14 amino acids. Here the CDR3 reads CASSWPGTAETQYF. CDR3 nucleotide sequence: TGTGCCAGCAGTTGGCCTGGGACAGCTGAGACCCAGTACTTC.

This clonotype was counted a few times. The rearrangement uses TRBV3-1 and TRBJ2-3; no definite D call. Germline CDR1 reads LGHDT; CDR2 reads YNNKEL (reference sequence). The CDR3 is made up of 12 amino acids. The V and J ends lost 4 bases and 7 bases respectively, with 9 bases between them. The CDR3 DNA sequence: TGTGCCAGCAGCCCAGAAGAAAATACGCAGTATTTT. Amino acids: CASSPEENTQYF.

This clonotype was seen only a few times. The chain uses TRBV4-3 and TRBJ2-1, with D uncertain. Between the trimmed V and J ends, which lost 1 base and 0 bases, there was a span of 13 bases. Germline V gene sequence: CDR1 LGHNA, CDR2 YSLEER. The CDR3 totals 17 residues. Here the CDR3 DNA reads TGCGCCAGCAGCCAAGTGAAGCGTCCGAGCTCCTACAATGAGCAGTTCTTC. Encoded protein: CASSQVKRPSSYNEQFF.

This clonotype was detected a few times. CDR3 residues: CSAPASLRYEQYF. The CDR3 DNA sequence: TGCAGTGCCCCGGCCTCGCTCCGTTACGAGCAGTACTTC. V and J are TRBV20-1 and TRBJ2-7; unclear D gene. CDR1 is DFQATT and CDR2 is SNEGSKA in the germline V gene (reference sequence). CDR3 length: 13 amino acids. The V and J ends lost 6 bases and 4 bases respectively, with 16 bases between them.

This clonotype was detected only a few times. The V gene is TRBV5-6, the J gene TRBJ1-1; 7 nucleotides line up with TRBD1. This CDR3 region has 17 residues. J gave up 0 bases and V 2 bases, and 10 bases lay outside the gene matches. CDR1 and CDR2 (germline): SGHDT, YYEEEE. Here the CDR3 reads CASSLEGGARLNTEAFF. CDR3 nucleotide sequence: TGTGCCAGCAGCTTAGAAGGGGGCGCGAGGTTGAACACTGAAGCTTTCTTT.

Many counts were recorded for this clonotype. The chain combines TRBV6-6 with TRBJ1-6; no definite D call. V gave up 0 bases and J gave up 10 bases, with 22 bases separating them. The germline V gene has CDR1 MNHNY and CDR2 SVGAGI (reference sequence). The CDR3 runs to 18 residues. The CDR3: CASSYSAGPLREDSPLHF. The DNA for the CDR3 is TGTGCCAGCAGTTACTCGGCTGGGCCCCTGAGAGAAGACTCACCCCTCCACTTT.

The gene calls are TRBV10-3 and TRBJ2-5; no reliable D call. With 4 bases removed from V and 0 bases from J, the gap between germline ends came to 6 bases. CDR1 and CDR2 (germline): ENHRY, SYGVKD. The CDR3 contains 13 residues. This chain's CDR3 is CAISGSHQETQYF. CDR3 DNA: TGTGCCATCAGTGGGAGCCACCAAGAGACCCAGTACTTC.

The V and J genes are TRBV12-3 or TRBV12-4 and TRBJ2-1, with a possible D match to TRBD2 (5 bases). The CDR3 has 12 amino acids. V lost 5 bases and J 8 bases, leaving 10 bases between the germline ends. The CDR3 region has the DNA TGTGCCAGCAGTCGGGAAGGCTATGAGCAGTTCTTC. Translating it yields CASSREGYEQFF.

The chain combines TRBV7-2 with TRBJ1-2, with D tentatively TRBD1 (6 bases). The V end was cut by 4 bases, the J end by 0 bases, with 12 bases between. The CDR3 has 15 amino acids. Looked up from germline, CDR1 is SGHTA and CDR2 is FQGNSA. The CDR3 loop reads CASSSQTGANYGYTF. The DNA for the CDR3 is TGTGCCAGCAGCTCTCAGACAGGAGCTAACTATGGCTACACCTTC.

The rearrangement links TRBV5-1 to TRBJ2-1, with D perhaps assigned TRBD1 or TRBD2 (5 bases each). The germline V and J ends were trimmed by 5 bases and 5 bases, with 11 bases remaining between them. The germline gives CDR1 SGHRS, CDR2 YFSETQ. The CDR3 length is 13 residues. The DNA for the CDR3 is TGCGCCAGCAGGGGGGTGCTAGACAATGAGCAGTTCTTC. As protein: CASRGVLDNEQFF.

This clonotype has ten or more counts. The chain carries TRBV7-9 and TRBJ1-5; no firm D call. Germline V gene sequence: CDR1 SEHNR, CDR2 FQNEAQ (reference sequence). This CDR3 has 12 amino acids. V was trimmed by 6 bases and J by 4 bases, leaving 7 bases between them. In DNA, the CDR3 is TGTGCCAGCAGTTTTAATAATCAGCCCCAGCATTTT. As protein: CASSFNNQPQHF.

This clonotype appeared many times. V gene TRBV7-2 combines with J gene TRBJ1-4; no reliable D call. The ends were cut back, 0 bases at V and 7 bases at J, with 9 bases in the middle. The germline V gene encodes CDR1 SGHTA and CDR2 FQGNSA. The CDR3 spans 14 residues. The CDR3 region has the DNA TGTGCCAGCAGCTTAGCTGGGCGCGGTGAAAAACTGTTTTTT. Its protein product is CASSLAGRGEKLFF.

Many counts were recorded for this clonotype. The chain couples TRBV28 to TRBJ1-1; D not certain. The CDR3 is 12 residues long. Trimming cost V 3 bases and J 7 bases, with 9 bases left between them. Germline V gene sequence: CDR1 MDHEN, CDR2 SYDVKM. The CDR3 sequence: CASSFFEVEAFF. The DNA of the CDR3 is TGTGCCAGCAGTTTTTTCGAGGTTGAAGCTTTCTTT.

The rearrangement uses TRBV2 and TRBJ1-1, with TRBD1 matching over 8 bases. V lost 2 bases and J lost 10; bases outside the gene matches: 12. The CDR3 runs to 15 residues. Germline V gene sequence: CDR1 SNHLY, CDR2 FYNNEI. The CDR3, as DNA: TGTGCCAGCAGTGAAATTGGACAGGGTACGATTGGAGCTTTCTTT. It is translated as CASSEIGQGTIGAFF.

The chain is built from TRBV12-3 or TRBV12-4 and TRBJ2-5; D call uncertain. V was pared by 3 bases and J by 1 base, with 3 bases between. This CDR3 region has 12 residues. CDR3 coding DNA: TGTGCCAGCAGTTTTTCCCAAGAGACCCAGTACTTC. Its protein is CASSFSQETQYF.

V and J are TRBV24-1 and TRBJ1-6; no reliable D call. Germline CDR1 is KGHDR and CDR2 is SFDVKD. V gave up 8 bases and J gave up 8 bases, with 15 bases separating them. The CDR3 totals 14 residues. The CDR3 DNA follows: TGTGCCACCACCACGCCCGGGCGGGATTCACCCCTCCACTTT. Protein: CATTTPGRDSPLHF.

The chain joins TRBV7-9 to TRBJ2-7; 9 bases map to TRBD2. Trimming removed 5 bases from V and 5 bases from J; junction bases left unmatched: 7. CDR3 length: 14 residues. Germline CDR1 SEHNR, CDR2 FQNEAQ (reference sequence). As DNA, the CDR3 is TGTGCCAGCAGCGATAGAGCGGGAGGCCACGAGCAGTACTTC. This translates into CASSDRAGGHEQYF. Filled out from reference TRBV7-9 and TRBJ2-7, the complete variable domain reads DTGVSQNPRHKITKRGQNVTFRCDPISEHNRLYWYRQTLGQGPEFLTYFQNEAQLEKSRLLSDRFSAERPKGSFSTLEIQRTEQGDSAMYLCASSDRAGGHEQYFGPGTRLTVT.

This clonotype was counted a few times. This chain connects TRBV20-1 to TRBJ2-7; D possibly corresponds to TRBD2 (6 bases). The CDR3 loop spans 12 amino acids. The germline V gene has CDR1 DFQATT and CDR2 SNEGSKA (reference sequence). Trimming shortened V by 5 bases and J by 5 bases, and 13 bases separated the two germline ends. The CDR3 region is CSAYRTIHEQYF. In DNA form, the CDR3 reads TGCAGTGCTTATAGGACTATCCACGAGCAGTACTTC.

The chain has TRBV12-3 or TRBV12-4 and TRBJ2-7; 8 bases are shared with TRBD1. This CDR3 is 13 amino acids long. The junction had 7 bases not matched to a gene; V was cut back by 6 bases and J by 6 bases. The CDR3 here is CASRGGQGSEQYF. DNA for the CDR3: TGTGCCAGCAGGGGCGGACAGGGTTCCGAGCAGTACTTC.

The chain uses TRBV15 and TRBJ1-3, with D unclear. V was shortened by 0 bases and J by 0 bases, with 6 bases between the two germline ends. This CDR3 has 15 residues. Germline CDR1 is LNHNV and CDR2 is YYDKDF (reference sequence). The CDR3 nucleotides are TGTGCCACCAGCAGAGACCGGTTCTCTGGAAACACCATATATTTT. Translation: CATSRDRFSGNTIYF.

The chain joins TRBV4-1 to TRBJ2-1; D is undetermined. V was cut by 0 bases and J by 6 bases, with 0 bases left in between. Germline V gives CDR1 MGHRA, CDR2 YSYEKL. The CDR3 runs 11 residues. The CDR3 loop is CASSQDNEQFF. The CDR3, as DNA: TGCGCCAGCAGCCAAGACAATGAGCAGTTCTTC.

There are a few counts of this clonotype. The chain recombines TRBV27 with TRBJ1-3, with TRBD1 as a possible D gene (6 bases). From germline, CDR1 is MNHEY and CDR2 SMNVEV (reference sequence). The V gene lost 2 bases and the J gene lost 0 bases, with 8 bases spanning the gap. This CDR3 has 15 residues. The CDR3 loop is CASSLTGFSGNTIYF. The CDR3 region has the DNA TGTGCCAGCAGTTTAACAGGGTTCTCTGGAAACACCATATATTTT.

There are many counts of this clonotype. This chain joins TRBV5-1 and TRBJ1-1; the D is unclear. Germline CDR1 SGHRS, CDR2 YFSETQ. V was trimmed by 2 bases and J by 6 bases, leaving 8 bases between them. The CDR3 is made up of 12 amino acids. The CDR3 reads CASSFYGAEAFF. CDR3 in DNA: TGCGCCAGCAGCTTCTATGGGGCTGAAGCTTTCTTT.

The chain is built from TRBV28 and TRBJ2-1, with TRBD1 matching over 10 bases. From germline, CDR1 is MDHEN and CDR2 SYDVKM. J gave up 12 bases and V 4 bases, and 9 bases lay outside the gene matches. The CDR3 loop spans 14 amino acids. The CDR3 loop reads CASSSGQGRVGQFF. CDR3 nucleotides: TGTGCCAGCAGTTCGGGACAGGGGAGAGTAGGGCAGTTCTTC.

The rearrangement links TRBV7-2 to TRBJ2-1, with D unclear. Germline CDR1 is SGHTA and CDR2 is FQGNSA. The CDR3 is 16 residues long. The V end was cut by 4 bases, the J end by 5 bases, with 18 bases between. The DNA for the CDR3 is TGTGCCAGCAGCTCTCACCCTGGCCACGGCGACAATGAGCAGTTCTTC. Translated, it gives CASSSHPGHGDNEQFF.

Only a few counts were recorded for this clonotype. The CDR3 DNA sequence: TGTGCCAGCAGTTCACGACAGGGTGACTACACCTTC. Amino acid sequence: CASSSRQGDYTF. This sequence joins TRBV12-3 or TRBV12-4 and TRBJ1-2; 7 nucleotides agree with TRBD1. CDR3 size: 12 residues. Trimming removed 4 bases from V and 10 bases from J; junction bases left unmatched: 6.

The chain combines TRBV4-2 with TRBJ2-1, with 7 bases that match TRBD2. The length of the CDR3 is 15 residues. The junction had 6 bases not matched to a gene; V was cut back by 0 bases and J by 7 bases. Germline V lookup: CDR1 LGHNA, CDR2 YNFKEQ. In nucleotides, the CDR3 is TGTGCCAGCAGCCAAGATGCGGGGGTAAGAAATGAGCAGTTCTTC. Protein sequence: CASSQDAGVRNEQFF.